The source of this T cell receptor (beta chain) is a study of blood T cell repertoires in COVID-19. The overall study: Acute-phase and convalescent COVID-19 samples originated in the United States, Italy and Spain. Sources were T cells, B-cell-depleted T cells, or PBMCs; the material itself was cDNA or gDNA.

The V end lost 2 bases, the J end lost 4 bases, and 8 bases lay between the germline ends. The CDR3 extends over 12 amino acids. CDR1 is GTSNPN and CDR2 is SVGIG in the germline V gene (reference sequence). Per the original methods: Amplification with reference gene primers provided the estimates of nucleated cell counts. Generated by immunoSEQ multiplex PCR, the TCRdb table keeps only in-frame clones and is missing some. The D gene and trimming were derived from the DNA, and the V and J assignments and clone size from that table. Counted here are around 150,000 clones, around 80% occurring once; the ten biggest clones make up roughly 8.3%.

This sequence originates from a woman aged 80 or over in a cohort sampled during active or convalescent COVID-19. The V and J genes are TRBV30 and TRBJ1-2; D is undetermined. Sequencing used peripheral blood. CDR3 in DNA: TGTGCCTGGAGTTTTACTTCCTATGGCTACACCTTC. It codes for CAWSFTSYGYTF.